This T cell receptor beta chain is from a study of PD-1 blockade in classical Hodgkin lymphoma (dated by TCRdb to between 2020 and 2021). Study-level background: Nivolumab dosing was 3 mg/kg intravenously every 2 weeks, continuing until either disease progression or unacceptable toxicity. A peripheral blood immune signature of response to PD-1 blockade in classical Hodgkin lymphoma was defined using TCR beta sequencing and CyTOF.

The Qiagen DNeasy kit was used to extract genomic DNA both from unsorted PBMCs and from the negatively selected CD4+ and CD8+ fractions. TCR beta CDR3 regions were subjected to amplification by immunoSEQ multiplex PCR with primers that anneal to V and J segments. A synthetic immune receptor repertoire was used to minimize amplification bias, and remaining bias was computationally removed after sequencing. As for how the authors treated the data: Custom Python scripts were used to quantify repertoire diversity as the Shannon entropy index. Unsorted, CD4+ and CD8+ repertoires were examined separately, except in combined analyses, for which CD4+ and CD8+ sequences were merged in silico. A clone was considered expanded if an increase in frequency of at least 2-fold after treatment relative to C1D1 was found, and a pseudocount of 0.5 was applied to clones undetected at baseline. Clones with 0 or 1 copy at C1D1 were classified as singleton clones, and clones with 2 or more copies were classified as non-singleton clones. Clones expanded in unsorted samples were annotated as CD4+, CD8+ or unknown by matching protein sequences in sorted samples from the same patient. Wilcoxon tests were applied to paired samples to test diversity changes from C1D1 to C4D1. TCRdb re-hosts the immuneACCESS table, in-frame sequences only. Its copies lack some clones; in the studies checked, an unresolved V gene accounts for under half of them, and the cause for the rest is not known. That table supplies the V and J calls and clone size; D and trimming were determined from the DNA. In all, the sample holds roughly 42,000 clones, and 55% to 70% of those were seen once. The leading ten clones occupy under 3% of the sample.

Overall results and qualifications from the work: Only a single clinical trial cohort was studied, and what caused the repertoire differences, possibly disease activity or prior therapy, remained undefined. A significant rise by C4D1 was seen in CD4+ but not CD8+ TCR diversity (p=0.0027 vs p=0.16), with the rise being most apparent in complete responders (p=0.02). Baseline TCR diversity was reported as lower in newly diagnosed patients than in healthy donors, and lower still in relapsed/refractory patients. Lower diversity was seen in patients whose nivolumab began less than 1 year after ASCT, and these patients were left out of later analyses so that immune reconstitution would not confound the results. Trial patients with a complete response had baseline diversity similar to that of newly diagnosed patients, while partial responders and progressors had significantly lower diversity.

This clone was seen more than once but under ten times. There is no known antigen for this receptor. The sample holds no much larger clone one base away, and base qualities are not on file. The time point label, read with the paper, signifies: cycle 4 day 1 (C4D1), after five to seven weeks of nivolumab. Every trial patient had relapsed following autologous stem cell transplantation, and prior brentuximab vedotin exposure was what differed among cohorts A, B and C. The trial cohort included 55 to 60 patients with relapsed/refractory classical Hodgkin lymphoma, and each patient had a best overall response of complete response, partial response or progressive disease. Single-agent nivolumab was administered to trial patients in the multi-cohort phase II CheckMate 205 trial. An independent review committee assessed best overall response by applying the 2007 International Working Group response criteria. Trial PBMCs were collected immediately before nivolumab initiation (C1D1) and during therapy at cycle 2 day 1 and cycle 4 day 1. Peripheral blood was collected in 8 mL Vacutainer Cell Preparation Tubes, from which PBMCs were isolated by centrifugation and then cryopreserved.

The source was peripheral blood mononuclear cells (PBMCs), collected before the fourth cycle of nivolumab. This TCR was sampled from a human donor with classical Hodgkin lymphoma.

The DNA reads TGTGCCAGCAGTTTTTGGGGGGCTGAAGCTTTCTTT. Its amino acids are CASSFWGAEAFF. The chain couples TRBV27 to TRBJ1-1; possibly the D gene is TRBD1, per 5 matching bases. The V and J ends are trimmed by 3 bases and 6 bases, leaving 8 bases between them. From its cysteine to its phenylalanine, the CDR3 spans 12 amino acids. Of the read, only the CDR3 DNA is kept; its 36 bases are in frame from base 1. The germline V gene (reference sequence) provides CDR1 MNHEY and CDR2 SMNVEV.